The 27 T cell receptor beta chains presented below share a single source sample, sequenced in a study of OX40 agonist ivuxolimab in advanced cancers. Libraries were prepared by immunoSEQ multiplex PCR; TCRdb keeps only in-frame clonotypes and omits some of them. The sample yields roughly 80,000 clones, roughly 91% seen once. The sample was CD4+ or CD8+ T cells sorted from blood, taken in a trial of the OX40 agonist ivuxolimab. The receptors stem from an adult with an advanced solid tumor such as melanoma, head and neck, liver or kidney cancer.

The CDR3 loop reads CASRTGYPGNTIYF. The CDR3 region has the DNA TGTGCCAGCAGAACAGGGTATCCCGGAAACACCATATATTTT. V usage is TRBV27 and J usage is TRBJ1-3; TRBD1 is a possible D gene (6 bases). Trimming cost V 6 bases and J 4 bases, with 13 bases left between them. The V gene's germline CDR1 is MNHEY and CDR2 SMNVEV (reference sequence). The CDR3 loop spans 14 amino acids.

On this clone itself: The same CDR3 also results from other DNA sequences found in this sample. The genes are TRBV19 and TRBJ1-1; D ambiguous. The CDR3 is 13 residues long. Germline CDR1 and CDR2: LNHDA and SQIVND (reference sequence). The V gene lost 3 bases and the J gene lost 1 base, with 6 bases spanning the gap. The CDR3 DNA reads as TGTGCCAGTAGTATTACGGGGAACACTGAAGCTTTCTTT. Protein sequence: CASSITGNTEAFF.

The chain couples TRBV30 to TRBJ1-2; no clear D gene. Trimming removed 3 bases at V and 4 bases at J, with 15 bases between. The V gene's germline CDR1 is GTSNPN and CDR2 SVGIG (reference sequence). The CDR3 consists of 14 residues. CDR3 region: CAWRYDQSFYGYTF. The CDR3 DNA sequence: TGTGCCTGGAGGTACGACCAAAGTTTCTATGGCTACACCTTC.

The chain couples TRBV5-1 to TRBJ2-1; 9 bases map to TRBD2. The length of the CDR3 is 15 residues. The germline CDR1 and CDR2 sequences are SGHRS and YFSETQ. The J segment lost 4 bases and the V segment lost 1 base, leaving 3 bases of the junction unmatched. CDR3 nucleotides: TGCGCCAGCAGCTTGTCGGCGGGGGGGTACAATGAGCAGTTCTTC. Protein product: CASSLSAGGYNEQFF.

The V and J genes are TRBV5-4 and TRBJ2-5; D perhaps matches TRBD2 (6 bases). The DNA matches TRBJ2-7 better at its end, which makes the J call doubtful. The CDR3 is 14 amino acids. In germline, CDR1 is SGHNT, CDR2 YYREEE (reference sequence). The DNA of the CDR3 is TGTGCCAGCAGCCCGGGACCGGGGGTGGTCGAGCAGTACTTC. Encoded protein: CASSPGPGVVEQYF.

This chain uses TRBV6-5 with TRBJ2-3; the match to TRBD2 covers 12 bases. J gave up 6 bases and V 6 bases, and 7 bases lay outside the gene matches. Germline lookup yields CDR1 MNHEY and CDR2 SVGAGI. The length of the CDR3 is 15 residues. The CDR3 here is CASSLLAGGPDTQYF. The CDR3 DNA reads TGTGCCAGCAGCCTTCTAGCGGGGGGGCCGGATACGCAGTATTTT.

The chain links TRBV9 to TRBJ2-1; a possible D gene is TRBD1 (6 bases). The CDR3 consists of 16 residues. The V end lost 0 bases, the J end lost 8 bases, and 18 bases lay between the germline ends. Looked up from germline, CDR1 is SGDLS and CDR2 is YYNGEE. In DNA form, the CDR3 reads TGTGCCAGCAGCGTAGTGGGGGCCGGACGTTTCTATGAGCAGTTCTTC. Amino acids: CASSVVGAGRFYEQFF.

The chain combines TRBV4-1 with TRBJ2-7; D call uncertain. The CDR3 is 14 residues long. CDR1 and CDR2 from the germline V gene are MGHRA and YSYEKL. V dropped 1 base and J dropped 7 bases, with 14 bases sitting between them. The CDR3 DNA reads TGCGCCAGCAGCCAAGCTCAGGTGGGGTGGGAGCAGTACTTC. It translates to CASSQAQVGWEQYF.

The gene calls are TRBV28 and TRBJ1-5; D gene ambiguous. CDR3 length: 12 residues. CDR1 and CDR2 from the germline V gene are MDHEN and SYDVKM. With 5 bases removed from V and 2 bases from J, the gap between germline ends came to 4 bases. The CDR3 sequence is CASSLGNQPQHF. The CDR3 bases are TGTGCCAGCAGTCTGGGCAATCAGCCCCAGCATTTT.

The gene calls are TRBV19 and TRBJ1-1; possibly TRBD1 for D (6 bases). The CDR3 is 14 amino acids. CDR1 is LNHDA and CDR2 is SQIVND in the germline V gene (reference sequence). The ends were cut back, 5 bases at V and 5 bases at J, with 15 bases in the middle. CDR3 DNA sequence: TGTGCCAGTAGTCTCTGGGGGGGCTCGACTGAAGCTTTCTTT. Protein product: CASSLWGGSTEAFF.

The chain employs TRBV5-1 and TRBJ2-7; 8 bases map to TRBD1. The CDR3 spans 16 residues. From germline, CDR1 is SGHRS and CDR2 YFSETQ. J gave up 3 bases and V 4 bases, and 12 bases lay outside the gene matches. The DNA for the CDR3 is TGCGCCAGCAGCCCCCCGGAGACAGGGGCCGACTACGAGCAGTACTTC. Protein sequence: CASSPPETGADYEQYF. The full variable domain, in which reference TRBV5-1 and TRBJ2-7 provide the parts outside the CDR3, is KAGVTQTPRYLIKTRGQQVTLSCSPISGHRSVSWYQQTPGQGLQFLFEYFSETQRNKGNFPGRFSGRQFSNSRSEMNVSTLELGDSALYLCASSPPETGADYEQYFGPGTRLTVT.

The V call is TRBV7-2, the J call TRBJ1-6; D not resolved. V lost 7 bases and J 4 bases, leaving 11 bases between the germline ends. Germline lookup yields CDR1 SGHTA and CDR2 FQGNSA. CDR3 size: 14 residues. The CDR3 sequence is CASTPPVYNSPLHF. The CDR3 region has the DNA TGTGCCAGCACCCCTCCGGTGTATAATTCACCCCTCCACTTT.

The chain couples TRBV11-2 to TRBJ2-1; 8 nucleotides line up with TRBD2. The CDR3 has 16 amino acids. The junction had 12 bases not matched to a gene; V was cut back by 5 bases and J by 6 bases. CDR1 SGHAT and CDR2 FQNNGV come from the germline V gene. The CDR3 DNA reads as TGTGCCAGCAGCCCCAAGGAAGCGGGGGCCCTCAATGAGCAGTTCTTC. It specifies CASSPKEAGALNEQFF.

The genes are TRBV7-9 and TRBJ2-3; D gene unclear. Germline V gene lookup returns CDR1 SEHNR and CDR2 FQNEAQ (reference sequence). This CDR3 spans 16 amino acids. V lost 4 bases and J lost 2, with 16 bases in between. CDR3 loop: CASSSDWVGNTDTQYF. CDR3 bases: TGTGCCAGCAGCTCCGACTGGGTGGGTAACACAGATACGCAGTATTTT.

The chain joins TRBV30 to TRBJ2-5; D may match TRBD1 or TRBD2 (5 bases each). The CDR3 consists of 12 residues. The germline CDR1 and CDR2 sequences are GTSNPN and SVGIG (reference sequence). The V gene lost 5 bases and the J gene lost 7 bases, with 14 bases spanning the gap. CDR3 DNA sequence: TGTGCCTGGCGGCGAGGGACGGGGACCCAGTACTTC. This sequence encodes CAWRRGTGTQYF.

This clone has a handful of counts. V is TRBV18 and J is TRBJ1-2, with 7 positions matching TRBD1. Trimming cost V 6 bases and J 7 bases; bases outside gene matches: 20. Germline V gene data show CDR1 as KGHSH and CDR2 as LQKENI. There are 17 residues in the CDR3. This CDR3 reads CASSLEGAGPEGGGYTF. CDR3 coding DNA: TGTGCCAGCTCCCTCGAGGGGGCAGGTCCAGAAGGAGGTGGCTACACCTTC. The full variable domain, rest sourced from reference TRBV18 and TRBJ1-2, is NAGVMQNPRHLVRRRGQEARLRCSPMKGHSHVYWYRQLPEEGLKFMVYLQKENIIDESGMPKERFSAEFPKEGPSILRIQQVVRGDSAAYFCASSLEGAGPEGGGYTFGSGTRLTVV.

The V call is TRBV14, the J call TRBJ2-3, with TRBD2 matching over 13 bases. Per germline, CDR1 SGHDN and CDR2 FVKESK. This CDR3 has 17 amino acids. J lost 2 bases, V lost 4 bases, and 6 bases had no gene match. CDR3 amino acids: CASSLSGTSGATDTQYF. The DNA for the CDR3 is TGTGCCAGCAGCCTTTCCGGGACTAGCGGGGCCACAGATACGCAGTATTTT. The whole variable domain, filled in from reference TRBV14 and TRBJ2-3, reads EAGVTQFPSHSVIEKGQTVTLRCDPISGHDNLYWYRRVMGKEIKFLLHFVKESKQDESGMPNNRFLAERTGGTYSTLKVQPAELEDSGVYFCASSLSGTSGATDTQYFGPGTRLTVL.

This chain's CDR3 is CASSRDSGFSTEAFF. CDR3 bases: TGTGCCAGTAGCCGAGACTCAGGGTTTAGCACTGAAGCTTTCTTT. This rearrangement joins TRBV19 to TRBJ1-1; maybe TRBD1 (5 bases). Germline V gene lookup returns CDR1 LNHDA and CDR2 SQIVND (reference sequence). V was trimmed by 6 bases and J by 4 bases, leaving 18 bases between them. The CDR3 sequence is 15 residues long.

V usage is TRBV29-1 and J usage is TRBJ1-4, with 8 bases that match TRBD1. The CDR3 totals 13 residues. Germline V lookup: CDR1 SQVTM, CDR2 ANQGSEA. V lost 6 bases, J lost 5 bases, and 5 bases stayed unmatched. CDR3 coding DNA: TGCAGCGTCAGGACAGGGTGGAATGAAAAACTGTTTTTT. Amino acid sequence: CSVRTGWNEKLFF.

The chain combines TRBV9 with TRBJ1-4, with a possible D match to TRBD1 (5 bases). CDR3 length: 13 amino acids. The germline V gene has CDR1 SGDLS and CDR2 YYNGEE. V dropped 3 bases and J dropped 4 bases, with 7 bases sitting between them. In nucleotides, the CDR3 is TGTGCCAGCAGCGGGGACCTTAATGAAAAACTGTTTTTT. It is translated as CASSGDLNEKLFF.

V and J are TRBV12-5 and TRBJ1-2, with D perhaps matching TRBD1 (6 bases). CDR3 size: 15 residues. Trimming took 2 bases from V and 4 from J, leaving 14 bases between them. Germline V gene sequence: CDR1 LGHNT, CDR2 FRNRAP. CDR3 bases: TGTGCTAGTGGTTTGATGACCGACAGGCCCTATGGCTACACCTTC. This encodes CASGLMTDRPYGYTF.

The gene calls are TRBV6-5 and TRBJ2-7; the D is unclear. CDR3 length: 13 residues. V was clipped by 0 bases and J by 5 bases, with 8 bases between them. Germline CDR1 and CDR2: MNHEY and SVGAGI. The DNA of the CDR3 is TGTGCCAGCAGTTACTCGGTAGATGACGAGCAGTACTTC. Its translation: CASSYSVDDEQYF.

This clone showed up just a few times. V and J are TRBV11-2 and TRBJ1-1; a possible D gene is TRBD1 (5 bases). Per the germline V gene, CDR1 is SGHAT and CDR2 is FQNNGV. V dropped 5 bases and J dropped 4 bases, with 17 bases sitting between them. This CDR3 spans 15 amino acids. CDR3 DNA sequence: TGTGCCAGCAGCCACCTGAGGATGGGGGGCACTGAAGCTTTCTTT. Protein sequence: CASSHLRMGGTEAFF.

The rearrangement joins TRBV7-9 to TRBJ1-5; D gene uncertain. V was trimmed by 5 bases and J by 0 bases, leaving 5 bases between them. Germline V gene sequence: CDR1 SEHNR, CDR2 FQNEAQ (reference sequence). The CDR3 sequence is 13 residues long. For the CDR3, the DNA is TGTGCCAGCAGCACGACTAGCAATCAGCCCCAGCATTTT. Translating gives CASSTTSNQPQHF.

V and J are TRBV7-9 and TRBJ2-7, with unresolved D. The V gene lost 4 bases and the J gene lost 4 bases, with 14 bases spanning the gap. The germline V gene has CDR1 SEHNR and CDR2 FQNEAQ (reference sequence). The length of the CDR3 is 14 residues. The DNA of the CDR3 is TGTGCCAGCAGCTCTCTCGAGATCGGGTACGAGCAGTACTTC. Translated, it gives CASSSLEIGYEQYF.

This sequence joins TRBV29-1 and TRBJ2-3, with 15 bases aligning to TRBD2. Unmatched junction bases numbered 8, after V lost 6 bases and J lost 1 base. Germline values: CDR1 SQVTM, CDR2 ANQGSEA. This CDR3 has 17 amino acids. The CDR3 coding sequence is TGCAGCGTCACAGGACTAGCGGGAGGGCCGGGCACAGATACGCAGTATTTT. Translating gives CSVTGLAGGPGTDTQYF.

V usage is TRBV7-9 and J usage is TRBJ2-7; 10 positions agree with TRBD1. Germline-derived CDR1 and CDR2 are SEHNR and FQNEAQ (reference sequence). The V gene end was trimmed by 5 bases and the J gene end by 0 bases; junction bases not matched to a gene: 10. The CDR3 sequence is 17 residues long. The CDR3 region is CASSPGQGSYYSYEQYF. The DNA of the CDR3 is TGTGCCAGCAGCCCGGGACAGGGGTCGTACTACTCCTACGAGCAGTACTTC.